This passage covers 32 T cell receptor beta chains from one sample sequenced in a study of identical twins. TCRdb redid the calling of the 5' RACE reads with MiXCR, one entry per CDR3 protein. The repertoire holds 520,000 or so distinct CDR3 sequences, with roughly 21% as singletons. These data were also filed under a second study, of T cells expressing NK-cell markers.

The sequenced sample was CD4+ T cells sorted from blood. The source of these receptors is a woman younger than 30 in good health.

This sequence joins TRBV6-2 or TRBV6-3 and TRBJ2-7; D remains unclear. V lost 5 bases and J 8 bases, leaving 19 bases between the germline ends. This CDR3 comprises 14 residues. The germline V gene encodes CDR1 MNHEY and CDR2 SVGEGT. The CDR3 coding sequence is TGTGCCAGCAGTCCACGGTCGGGTCCTACGAAGCAGTACTTC. It is translated as CASSPRSGPTKQYF.

This clonotype has ten or more counts. The chain joins TRBV7-2 to TRBJ2-2; D remains ambiguous. Trimming took off 1 base at V and 4 bases at J, with 13 bases between the two ends. This CDR3 contains 16 residues. From germline, CDR1 is SGHTA and CDR2 FQGNSA. CDR3 sequence (DNA): TGTGCCAGCAGCTTAGTACGGAAAGTTCTCACCGGGGAGCTGTTTTTT. It codes for CASSLVRKVLTGELFF.

The J gene is TRBJ1-2, the V gene TRBV12-3 or TRBV12-4, with D perhaps matching TRBD1 (5 bases). The CDR3 consists of 14 residues. V was pared by 7 bases and J by 7 bases, with 19 bases between. CDR3 sequence: CASTYHQGLGGYTF. The CDR3 nucleotides are TGTGCCAGCACCTACCACCAGGGCCTCGGTGGCTACACCTTC.

The rearrangement links TRBV4-1 to TRBJ1-2; a possible D gene is TRBD1 (6 bases). Looked up from germline, CDR1 is MGHRA and CDR2 is YSYEKL. The CDR3 totals 13 residues. V was shortened by 1 base and J by 3 bases, with 6 bases between the two germline ends. In nucleotides, the CDR3 is TGCGCCAGCAGCCAAGGGGGGCACTATGGCTACACCTTC. Its protein is CASSQGGHYGYTF.

The rearrangement uses TRBV29-1 and TRBJ2-7; 8 positions agree with TRBD1. Germline CDR1 SQVTM, CDR2 ANQGSEA. The CDR3 loop spans 12 amino acids. With 5 bases clipped from V and 2 bases from J, the junction kept 2 bases outside the gene matches. The CDR3 nucleotides are TGCAGCGTTTTACAGGGGGCCTACGAGCAGTACTTC. It yields the protein CSVLQGAYEQYF.

The chain is built from TRBV6-5 and TRBJ2-1; 8 nucleotides agree with TRBD1. V lost 4 bases to trimming and J lost 7 bases; unmatched junction nucleotides: 6. Germline CDR1 MNHEY, CDR2 SVGAGI. The CDR3 totals 14 residues. CDR3 protein: CASSLTTGVNEQFF. The CDR3, as DNA: TGTGCCAGCAGTTTGACGACAGGGGTGAATGAGCAGTTCTTC.

This clonotype was found once. The chain combines TRBV4-2 with TRBJ2-3; 12 bases fit TRBD2. The V and J ends lost 0 bases and 3 bases, in that order; junction bases with no gene match: 4. CDR3 length: 17 amino acids. Germline V CDR1 and CDR2: LGHNA, YNFKEQ. CDR3 bases: TGTGCCAGCAGCCAAGATCTAGCGGGGGGGCCGACAGATACGCAGTATTTT. Encoded protein: CASSQDLAGGPTDTQYF.

In its sample, this clonotype was seen a few times. The V call is TRBV20-1, the J call TRBJ2-7, with TRBD1 as a possible D gene (8 bases). Per the germline V gene, CDR1 is DFQATT and CDR2 is SNEGSKA (reference sequence). The V end lost 6 bases, the J end lost 4 bases, and 16 bases lay between the germline ends. This CDR3 region has 13 residues. The CDR3 coding sequence is TGCAGTGCGAGGAAACAGGGGGGGTACGAGCAGTACTTC. This codes for CSARKQGGYEQYF.

CDR3: CSARSETRDRETQYF. CDR3 in DNA: TGCAGTGCTAGAAGCGAAACCCGGGACAGGGAGACCCAGTACTTC. The genes are TRBV20-1 and TRBJ2-5, with 8 bases aligning to TRBD1. From germline, CDR1 is DFQATT and CDR2 SNEGSKA (reference sequence). This CDR3 spans 15 amino acids. The J segment lost 5 bases and the V segment lost 2 bases, leaving 10 bases of the junction unmatched.

Only a few counts were recorded for this clonotype. V gene TRBV2 combines with J gene TRBJ2-5; D is perhaps TRBD1 (6 bases). Germline CDR1 is SNHLY and CDR2 is FYNNEI. The CDR3 sequence is 12 residues long. The V and J ends lost 11 bases and 3 bases respectively, with 13 bases between them. CDR3 DNA: TGTGCCCCCGGGGCAGGGGAAGAGACCCAGTACTTC. This gives the protein CAPGAGEETQYF.

J is TRBJ2-2 and V is TRBV20-1, with D perhaps matching TRBD1 or TRBD2 (6 bases each). Germline assignment: CDR1 DFQATT and CDR2 SNEGSKA (reference sequence). The CDR3 has 13 residues. Trimming pared 7 bases from V and 7 bases from J, leaving 16 bases between. In nucleotides, the CDR3 is TGCAGTGTAAAGGGGGGAACAAGCGGGGAGCTGTTTTTT. Translation gives CSVKGGTSGELFF.

The V call is TRBV4-3, the J call TRBJ2-2, with D unresolved. Germline-derived CDR1 and CDR2 are LGHNA and YSLEER. The CDR3 loop spans 16 amino acids. The V gene lost 3 bases and the J gene lost 8 bases, with 19 bases spanning the gap. Here the CDR3 DNA reads TGCGCCAGCAGCCACTTCGGCGGCCTAGTTAGAGGGGAGCTGTTTTTT. Translating gives CASSHFGGLVRGELFF.

The chain is built from TRBV25-1 and TRBJ2-7, with a possible D match to TRBD1 (6 bases). CDR1 and CDR2 (germline): MGHDK, SYGVNS. Deletions cut 8 bases from V and 2 bases from J, with 13 bases between. The CDR3 has 13 residues. The CDR3 bases are TGTGCCAGCGGAATCACAGGGACCTACGAGCAGTACTTC. This codes for CASGITGTYEQYF.

The V call is TRBV5-1, the J call TRBJ2-1; 7 positions agree with TRBD1. The CDR3 totals 12 residues. Trimming at V came to 7 bases and at J to 8 bases, leaving 6 bases not matched to a gene. In germline, CDR1 is SGHRS, CDR2 YFSETQ. CDR3 region: CASGQTGDEQFF. CDR3 nucleotides: TGCGCCAGCGGACAAACAGGGGATGAGCAGTTCTTC.

This chain connects TRBV3-1 to TRBJ1-4, with no clear D. Per germline, CDR1 LGHDT and CDR2 YNNKEL (reference sequence). The V gene lost 1 base and the J gene lost 0 bases, with 6 bases spanning the gap. This CDR3 comprises 15 residues. The chain's CDR3 is CASSQGPSTNEKLFF. Written as DNA, the CDR3 is TGTGCCAGCAGCCAAGGGCCCTCAACTAATGAAAAACTGTTTTTT.

This clonotype has just a few counts. The CDR3, as DNA: TGCAGTGCTAGATACAGTGACTATGGCTACACCTTC. This encodes CSARYSDYGYTF. The V gene is TRBV20-1, the J gene TRBJ1-2; D is ambiguous. From germline, CDR1 is DFQATT and CDR2 SNEGSKA (reference sequence). The CDR3 loop spans 12 amino acids. Trimming took 2 bases from V and 3 from J, leaving 7 bases between them.

This clonotype was recorded a few times. CDR3 amino acids: CSAAGTSGSTNEQFF. The CDR3 DNA follows: TGCAGTGCCGCCGGGACTAGCGGGAGCACGAATGAGCAGTTCTTC. The V gene is TRBV20-1, the J gene TRBJ2-1, with 14 bases aligning to TRBD2. The CDR3 consists of 15 residues. CDR1 is DFQATT, CDR2 SNEGSKA, per germline (reference sequence). The V gene end was trimmed by 6 bases and the J gene end by 7 bases; junction bases not matched to a gene: 8.

This clonotype was found a few times. The J gene is TRBJ1-3, the V gene TRBV4-3; no clear D gene. The V end was cut by 1 base, the J end by 0 bases, with 10 bases between. The length of the CDR3 is 16 residues. CDR1 is LGHNA and CDR2 is YSLEER in the germline V gene. CDR3 DNA sequence: TGCGCCAGCAGCCAAGGAGCAGTCCACTCTGGAAACACCATATATTTT. Its translation: CASSQGAVHSGNTIYF.

This clonotype was found many times. The chain is built from TRBV29-1 and TRBJ1-2; D remains unclear. Trimming removed 8 bases from V and 4 bases from J, with 11 bases in between. CDR1 and CDR2 from the germline V gene are SQVTM and ANQGSEA. There are 11 residues in the CDR3. The CDR3 loop reads CSTRTFYGYTF. The DNA of the CDR3 is TGCAGCACCCGGACTTTCTATGGCTACACCTTC. Full variable domain (rest looked up from reference TRBV29-1 and TRBJ1-2): SAVISQKPSRDICQRGTSLTIQCQVDSQVTMMFWYRQQPGQSLTLIATANQGSEATYESGFVIDKFPISRPNLTFSTLTVSNMSPEDSSIYLCSTRTFYGYTFGSGTRLTVV.

The chain recombines TRBV7-9 with TRBJ2-1; D is perhaps TRBD2 (5 bases). This CDR3 is built from 12 residues. Trimming stripped 0 bases from V and 12 bases from J, with 9 bases between. Per the germline V gene, CDR1 is SEHNR and CDR2 is FQNEAQ (reference sequence). In nucleotides, the CDR3 is TGTGCCAGCAGCTTAGCGGGAGCCTCGCAGTTCTTC. This translates into CASSLAGASQFF. Combining the CDR3 with reference TRBV7-9 and TRBJ2-1 gives the whole variable domain DTGVSQNPRHKITKRGQNVTFRCDPISEHNRLYWYRQTLGQGPEFLTYFQNEAQLEKSRLLSDRFSAERPKGSFSTLEIQRTEQGDSAMYLCASSLAGASQFFGPGTRLTVL.

This clonotype was found once. The gene calls are TRBV10-3 and TRBJ2-1; D unresolved. Germline-derived CDR1 and CDR2 are ENHRY and SYGVKD. Trimming pared 4 bases from V and 6 bases from J, leaving 10 bases between. The CDR3 totals 13 residues. The CDR3 sequence is CAISGTSGNEQFF. The CDR3 coding sequence is TGTGCCATCAGTGGGACGAGTGGCAATGAGCAGTTCTTC.

The V gene is TRBV29-1, the J gene TRBJ2-4; 7 bases are a match to TRBD2. The junction had 5 bases not matched to a gene; V was cut back by 7 bases and J by 2 bases. Germline CDR1 SQVTM, CDR2 ANQGSEA. The CDR3 is 13 residues long. The CDR3 nucleotides read TGCAGCGCCCTGGGAGGGTCCAAAAACATTCAGTACTTC. Encoded protein: CSALGGSKNIQYF.

This clonotype was seen more than once but under ten times. This sequence joins TRBV15 and TRBJ2-1; D is unclear. This CDR3 spans 14 amino acids. Trimming took 0 bases from V and 5 from J, leaving 8 bases between them. Germline V CDR1 and CDR2: LNHNV, YYDKDF (reference sequence). CDR3 protein: CATSRDEDDNEQFF. CDR3 DNA sequence: TGTGCCACCAGCAGAGATGAGGATGACAATGAGCAGTTCTTC. The full variable domain, its missing parts supplied by reference TRBV15 and TRBJ2-1, is DAMVIQNPRYQVTQFGKPVTLSCSQTLNHNVMYWYQQKSSQAPKLLFHYYDKDFNNEADTPDNFQSRRPNTSFCFLDIRSPGLGDTAMYLCATSRDEDDNEQFFGPGTRLTVL.

The sample holds many counts of this clonotype. The chain couples TRBV29-1 to TRBJ2-3, with D tentatively TRBD2 (5 bases). Trimming shortened V by 4 bases and J by 3 bases, and 8 bases separated the two germline ends. The CDR3 runs to 12 residues. CDR1 and CDR2 (germline): SQVTM, ANQGSEA. The CDR3: CSVALATDTQYF. The CDR3, as DNA: TGCAGCGTTGCTCTAGCTACAGATACGCAGTATTTT.

This clonotype was seen only a few times. The chain recombines TRBV5-1 with TRBJ2-3; D gene uncertain. Germline V gene data show CDR1 as SGHRS and CDR2 as YFSETQ. V was pared by 0 bases and J by 1 base, with 9 bases between. The CDR3 length is 15 residues. CDR3 coding DNA: TGCGCCAGCAGCTTGGGCCTATACGGCACAGATACGCAGTATTTT. This sequence encodes CASSLGLYGTDTQYF.

The V gene is TRBV12-3 or TRBV12-4, the J gene TRBJ1-1; D may be TRBD1 (5 bases). The V gene lost 8 bases and the J gene lost 2 bases, with 12 bases spanning the gap. CDR3 size: 13 residues. The CDR3 DNA reads as TGTGCCAGCCTATTGGGACGTAACACTGAAGCTTTCTTT. It codes for CASLLGRNTEAFF.

The sample holds one count of this clonotype. The chain employs TRBV6-1 and TRBJ1-4; 10 bases line up with TRBD1. There are 14 residues in the CDR3. Germline trimming cut 5 bases from V and 7 bases from J; bases unmatched to any gene: 4. Germline V CDR1 and CDR2: MNHNS, SASEGT. The DNA of the CDR3 is TGTGCCAGCAGTATGGGGACAGGGGTTGAAAAACTGTTTTTT. Translated, it gives CASSMGTGVEKLFF.

V usage is TRBV2 and J usage is TRBJ1-2; the D gene is possibly TRBD1 (5 bases). The V gene lost 6 bases and the J gene lost 8 bases, with 16 bases spanning the gap. CDR1 SNHLY and CDR2 FYNNEI come from the germline V gene. The CDR3 extends over 13 amino acids. CDR3 sequence reads: CASRSGQSGGYTF. The CDR3 bases are TGTGCCAGCAGGTCGGGGCAGTCGGGCGGCTACACCTTC.

In the case of this clonotype: Germline and junction disagree at one end, which may indicate a read error. The chain joins TRBV5-6 to TRBJ1-2, with D possibly TRBD1 on 5 matching bases. CDR3 length equals 14 residues. The germline V gene has CDR1 SGHDT and CDR2 YYEEEE. Here the CDR3 reads CASSLGTTNYGFTF. The CDR3 nucleotides are TGTGCCAGCAGCTTGGGGACAACCAACTATGGCTTCACCTTC.

This clonotype was observed many times. The J gene is TRBJ2-1, the V gene TRBV12-3 or TRBV12-4; D might be TRBD2 (6 bases). The ends were cut back, 1 base at V and 4 bases at J, with 8 bases in the middle. This CDR3 has 14 residues. CDR3 amino acids: CASSLGGDYNEQFF. The CDR3 bases are TGTGCCAGCAGTTTAGGCGGGGATTACAATGAGCAGTTCTTC.

A note on this clonotype: The junction departs from germline at one end; a sequencing error may be responsible. The chain joins TRBV10-3 to TRBJ1-2; D unclear. The CDR3 has 14 amino acids. Germline V gene sequence: CDR1 ENHRY, CDR2 SYGVKD. This chain's CDR3 is CAISESNINYGSTF. DNA for the CDR3: TGTGCCATCAGTGAGTCAAACATTAACTATGGCTCCACCTTC.

CDR3 sequence (DNA): TGTGCCTGGAGTGTTGGCAGCCCACAGGGGACCCAGTACTTC. It codes for CAWSVGSPQGTQYF. The rearrangement joins TRBV30 to TRBJ2-5, with a tentative D call TRBD1 (6 bases). V gave up 0 bases and J gave up 7 bases, with 15 bases separating them. CDR3 size: 14 residues. CDR1 and CDR2 (germline): GTSNPN, SVGIG (reference sequence).